This entry lists 24 T cell receptor beta chains sequenced from one sample in a study of cytomegalovirus exposure and HLA in healthy donors. It was with 60 Vbeta and 13 Jbeta primers that the PCR ran. Libraries were prepared by immunoSEQ multiplex PCR; TCRdb keeps only in-frame clonotypes and omits some of them. The sample shows 100,000 to 150,000 clones, 80% of them seen only once. Sequencing was carried out using PBMCs. These receptors were obtained from a man between 25 and 39 years old in good health and CMV-seronegative.

The chain links TRBV9 to TRBJ2-1, with 7 bases aligning to TRBD1. The ends lost 0 bases at V and 8 bases at J; junction bases unmatched: 5. The germline gives CDR1 SGDLS, CDR2 YYNGEE. The CDR3 totals 14 residues. The CDR3 coding sequence is TGTGCCAGCAGCGTAGGACAGGGTGGCGATGAGCAGTTCTTC. Residues: CASSVGQGGDEQFF. The complete variable domain, with remaining parts taken from reference TRBV9 and TRBJ2-1, reads DSGVTQTPKHLITATGQRVTLRCSPRSGDLSVYWYQQSLDQGLQFLIQYYNGEERAKGNILERFSAQQFPDLHSELNLSSLELGDSALYFCASSVGQGGDEQFFGPGTRLTVL.

The J gene is TRBJ2-7, the V gene TRBV28; weak D call: TRBD1 (5 bases). The CDR3 has 15 residues. CDR1 and CDR2 (germline): MDHEN, SYDVKM. V was cut by 3 bases and J by 3 bases, with 15 bases left in between. The CDR3 is CASSLIQAVNYEQYF. The CDR3 DNA reads TGTGCCAGCAGTTTGATACAGGCCGTAAACTACGAGCAGTACTTC.

The V and J genes are TRBV9 and TRBJ2-7, with 7 bases that match TRBD2. V dropped 0 bases and J dropped 4; count of bases not matched to a gene: 7. Germline loops: CDR1 SGDLS, CDR2 YYNGEE. CDR3 length equals 15 residues. CDR3 loop: CASSVGEAGMYEQYF. The CDR3 DNA reads TGTGCCAGCAGCGTAGGAGAAGCGGGAATGTACGAGCAGTACTTC.

This clone was counted between two and nine times. The chain's CDR3 is CASSPQGQNNEKLFF. CDR3 nucleotide sequence: TGTGCCAGCTCACCACAGGGACAGAATAATGAAAAACTGTTTTTT. The chain has TRBV18 and TRBJ1-4; the match to TRBD1 covers 7 bases. Germline V lookup: CDR1 KGHSH, CDR2 LQKENI. CDR3 size: 15 residues. V lost 1 base and J lost 4; bases outside the gene matches: 3.

The chain combines TRBV7-9 with TRBJ2-5, with no clear D. V lost 2 bases and J 1 base, leaving 5 bases between the germline ends. Germline V CDR1 and CDR2: SEHNR, FQNEAQ (reference sequence). The CDR3 covers 13 residues. CDR3 residues: CASSLFSQETQYF. The CDR3 DNA reads TGTGCCAGCAGCTTATTCTCCCAAGAGACCCAGTACTTC. Looking up the rest from reference TRBV7-9 and TRBJ2-5 gives the full variable domain: DTGVSQNPRHKITKRGQNVTFRCDPISEHNRLYWYRQTLGQGPEFLTYFQNEAQLEKSRLLSDRFSAERPKGSFSTLEIQRTEQGDSAMYLCASSLFSQETQYFGPGTRLLVL.

This sequence joins TRBV19 and TRBJ1-5; a possible D gene is TRBD1 (6 bases). The CDR3 runs to 17 residues. Germline assignment: CDR1 LNHDA and CDR2 SQIVND (reference sequence). The V and J ends lost 3 bases and 2 bases respectively, with 17 bases between them. The CDR3 here is CASSMNRAAWGNQPQHF. The CDR3 DNA reads as TGTGCCAGTAGTATGAACAGGGCCGCCTGGGGCAATCAGCCCCAGCATTTT. Looking up the rest from reference TRBV19 and TRBJ1-5 gives the full variable domain: DGGITQSPKYLFRKEGQNVTLSCEQNLNHDAMYWYRQDPGQGLRLIYYSQIVNDFQKGDIAEGYSVSREKKESFPLTVTSAQKNPTAFYLCASSMNRAAWGNQPQHFGDGTRLSIL.

The chain joins TRBV5-8 to TRBJ1-2, with D possibly TRBD1 on 5 matching bases. In germline, CDR1 is SGHTS, CDR2 YDEGEE. The CDR3 spans 14 residues. V was cut by 0 bases and J by 2 bases, with 8 bases left in between. The CDR3 DNA sequence: TGTGCCAGCAGCTTGGGGGGGGAGAACTATGGCTACACCTTC. This gives the protein CASSLGGENYGYTF.

The CDR3 sequence: CASSSGLAGAISEQFF. Written as DNA, the CDR3 is TGTGCCAGCAGCTCGGGACTAGCGGGAGCTATCAGTGAGCAGTTCTTC. The chain couples TRBV7-2 to TRBJ2-1; 14 bases map to TRBD2. The CDR3 length is 16 residues. Germline CDR1 and CDR2: SGHTA and FQGNSA. V was clipped by 4 bases and J by 9 bases; unmatched bases: 8.

V usage is TRBV6-4 and J usage is TRBJ1-2; TRBD1 agrees at 12 bases. The CDR3 is made up of 15 amino acids. V dropped 3 bases and J dropped 6; count of bases not matched to a gene: 5. Germline V gives CDR1 MRHNA, CDR2 SNTAGT. The CDR3 nucleotides read TGTGCCAGCAGTGAGTCCGGGACAGGGGGCGATGGCTACACCTTC. Amino acids: CASSESGTGGDGYTF.

The chain uses TRBV5-4 and TRBJ2-3; 8 bases agree with TRBD1. The CDR3 totals 15 residues. With 2 bases clipped from V and 1 base from J, the junction kept 3 bases outside the gene matches. CDR1 is SGHNT and CDR2 is YYREEE in the germline V gene (reference sequence). CDR3 region: CASSFVGQGTDTQYF. The CDR3 DNA is TGTGCCAGCAGCTTTGTGGGACAGGGCACAGATACGCAGTATTTT.

This clone was counted a few times. The rearrangement uses TRBV5-4 and TRBJ2-7, with a possible D match to TRBD1 (5 bases). Germline V gives CDR1 SGHNT, CDR2 YYREEE (reference sequence). The V end was cut by 4 bases, the J end by 3 bases, with 14 bases between. The CDR3 runs to 14 residues. The DNA for the CDR3 is TGTGCCAGCAGCCCGGACAAGGTTAGCTACGAGCAGTACTTC. Protein sequence: CASSPDKVSYEQYF.

V and J are TRBV2 and TRBJ1-1, with TRBD1 as a possible D gene (6 bases). The CDR3 runs 14 residues. V was shortened by 11 bases and J by 5 bases, with 21 bases between the two germline ends. Germline CDR1 SNHLY, CDR2 FYNNEI. The CDR3 coding sequence is TGTGCCTCAGCAATAACGCAGGGGAATACTGAAGCTTTCTTT. Translated: CASAITQGNTEAFF.

The CDR3 loop reads CASRGDPYEQYF. CDR3 DNA sequence: TGTGCCAGCAGGGGCGATCCTTACGAGCAGTACTTC. The rearrangement links TRBV6-6 to TRBJ2-7; D gene ambiguous. Germline V gives CDR1 MNHNY, CDR2 SVGAGI (reference sequence). The germline V and J ends were trimmed by 6 bases and 4 bases, with 10 bases remaining between them. This CDR3 comprises 12 residues.

The rearrangement uses TRBV5-4 and TRBJ2-1; 12 bases line up with TRBD2. This CDR3 has 15 residues. V dropped 4 bases and J dropped 7; count of bases not matched to a gene: 6. Germline V lookup: CDR1 SGHNT, CDR2 YYREEE (reference sequence). CDR3 residues: CASSIRTSGTNEQFF. The CDR3 bases are TGTGCCAGCAGCATCCGGACTAGCGGGACTAATGAGCAGTTCTTC.

This chain joins TRBV5-6 and TRBJ2-5; possibly TRBD2 for D (7 bases). V was pared by 4 bases and J by 3 bases, with 16 bases between. The CDR3 length is 15 residues. Germline CDR1 and CDR2: SGHDT and YYEEEE. The CDR3 DNA reads as TGTGCCAGCAGCGGGGGGGCACTGGGGGAAGAGACCCAGTACTTC. It translates to CASSGGALGEETQYF.

This clone occurred once. V gene TRBV9 combines with J gene TRBJ2-1; TRBD2 aligns across 7 bases. The CDR3 extends over 18 amino acids. V shed 3 bases and J 4 bases; nucleotides not matched to a gene: 16. Germline-derived CDR1 and CDR2 are SGDLS and YYNGEE. The CDR3 region is CASSDSAGPAPLYNEQFF. DNA of the CDR3: TGTGCCAGCAGCGACTCAGCGGGACCCGCACCACTATACAATGAGCAGTTCTTC.

The chain recombines TRBV7-2 with TRBJ1-2; TRBD1 matches at 7 bases. Per germline, CDR1 SGHTA and CDR2 FQGNSA. The CDR3 has 12 amino acids. With 6 bases clipped from V and 8 bases from J, the junction kept 6 bases outside the gene matches. This chain's CDR3 is CASRYTGDGYTF. The CDR3 nucleotides are TGTGCCAGCAGGTACACAGGGGACGGCTACACCTTC.

The V and J genes are TRBV19 and TRBJ1-1, with a tentative D call TRBD1 (6 bases). The CDR3 runs 14 residues. Germline-derived CDR1 and CDR2 are LNHDA and SQIVND (reference sequence). V gave up 7 bases and J gave up 5 bases, with 17 bases separating them. The CDR3 coding sequence is TGTGCCAGTATGGACACAGGGCGGCGGACTGAAGCTTTCTTT. Its translation: CASMDTGRRTEAFF.

Remarks on this clone: The junction shows a germline mismatch at one end, possibly a read error. This chain links TRBV7-7 with TRBJ2-3; maybe TRBD2 (6 bases). CDR1 is SSHAT and CDR2 is FNYEAQ in the germline V gene (reference sequence). CDR3 length equals 15 residues. For the CDR3, the DNA is TGTGCTAGCAGCTTATCAGCGGGTAGCACAGATACGCAGTATTTT. Its protein product is CASSLSAGSTDTQYF. Variable domain in full (rest from reference TRBV7-7 and TRBJ2-3): GAGVSQSPRYKVTKRGQDVTLRCDPISSHATLYWYQQALGQGPEFLTYFNYEAQPDKSGLPSDRFSAERPEGSISTLTIQRTEQRDSAMYRCASSLSAGSTDTQYFGPGTRLTVL.

V gene TRBV28 combines with J gene TRBJ1-3, with D unresolved. Germline V gives CDR1 MDHEN, CDR2 SYDVKM. V lost 1 base and J 2 bases, leaving 12 bases between the germline ends. CDR3 length: 16 residues. CDR3 in amino acids: CASSLFAYTPGNTIYF. The DNA for the CDR3 is TGTGCCAGCAGTTTATTTGCCTATACTCCTGGAAACACCATATATTTT.

The chain combines TRBV5-4 with TRBJ1-4; TRBD1 agrees at 9 bases. The V and J ends lost 3 bases and 1 base, in that order; junction bases with no gene match: 4. The CDR3 has 16 amino acids. Germline V lookup: CDR1 SGHNT, CDR2 YYREEE (reference sequence). This CDR3 is CASSWDRDETNEKLFF. The CDR3 DNA is TGTGCCAGCAGCTGGGACAGGGATGAAACTAATGAAAAACTGTTTTTT.

The chain couples TRBV7-9 to TRBJ1-3; D gene unclear. Germline V lookup: CDR1 SEHNR, CDR2 FQNEAQ (reference sequence). The CDR3 runs to 13 residues. V lost 6 bases to trimming and J lost 4 bases, with 10 bases between them. This CDR3 reads CASRRDAGNTIYF. The CDR3 nucleotides read TGTGCCAGCAGACGGGATGCAGGAAACACCATATATTTT.

The chain has TRBV10-2 and TRBJ2-7, with D hard to call. Germline loops: CDR1 WSHSY, CDR2 SAAADI. The CDR3 extends over 13 amino acids. The V end was cut by 2 bases, the J end by 6 bases, with 11 bases between. CDR3 region: CASSEVEAAEQYF. CDR3 sequence (DNA): TGCGCCAGCAGTGAGGTAGAAGCTGCCGAGCAGTACTTC.

The chain joins TRBV6-1 to TRBJ1-2, with a weak D call TRBD1 (6 bases). Deletions cut 8 bases from V and 4 bases from J, with 14 bases between. CDR1 and CDR2 from the germline V gene are MNHNS and SASEGT. The CDR3 spans 13 residues. The CDR3 spells CASRTGQPYGYTF. The CDR3 DNA is TGTGCCAGCCGGACTGGACAGCCCTATGGCTACACCTTC.